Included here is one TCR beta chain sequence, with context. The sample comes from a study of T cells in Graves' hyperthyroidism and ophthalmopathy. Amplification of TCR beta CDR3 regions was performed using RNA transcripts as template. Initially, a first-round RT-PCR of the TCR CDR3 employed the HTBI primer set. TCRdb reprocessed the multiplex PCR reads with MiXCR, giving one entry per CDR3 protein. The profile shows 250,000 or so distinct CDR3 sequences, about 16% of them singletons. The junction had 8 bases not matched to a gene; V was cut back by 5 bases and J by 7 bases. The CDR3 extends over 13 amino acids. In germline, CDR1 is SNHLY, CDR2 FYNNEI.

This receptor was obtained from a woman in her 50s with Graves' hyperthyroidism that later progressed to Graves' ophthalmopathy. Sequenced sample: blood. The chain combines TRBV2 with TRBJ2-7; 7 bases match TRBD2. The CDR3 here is CASSSSGVLEQYF. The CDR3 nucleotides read TGTGCCAGCAGTTCGAGCGGGGTGTTGGAGCAGTACTTC. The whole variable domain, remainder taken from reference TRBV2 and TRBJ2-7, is EPEVTQTPSHQVTQMGQEVILRCVPISNHLYFYWYRQILGQKVEFLVSFYNNEISEKSEIFDDQFSVERPDGSNFTLKIRSTKLEDSAMYFCASSSSGVLEQYFGPGTRLTVT.